Described below is a single TCR beta chain sequence and its context. Its antigen is still unknown. The method was immunoSEQ multiplex PCR; TCRdb's version includes in-frame clones alone and lacks a portion of them. This sample has approximately 7,100 clones; around 86% occur once, and the top ten carry over 1.5%. This specimen belongs to a study of PD-1 blockade in classical Hodgkin lymphoma. CDR3 length equals 13 residues. Trimming shortened V by 6 bases and J by 6 bases, and 14 bases separated the two germline ends. CDR1 is LNHDA and CDR2 is SQIVND in the germline V gene (reference sequence). General study points: It was reported that newly diagnosed patients had less baseline TCR diversity than healthy donors.

Every patient relapsed after autologous stem cell transplantation, and brentuximab vedotin exposure varied. Magnetic negative selection of thawed PBMCs was the method by which CD4+ T cells were purified. Complete response, partial response or progressive disease was each patient's best response. This sequence joins TRBV19 and TRBJ1-2; tentative D call: TRBD1 (6 bases). This sequence originates from a human donor with classical Hodgkin lymphoma. The sequencing used CD4+ T cells from blood, collected at baseline. CDR3 residues: CASSRTEEHGYTF. CDR3 bases: TGTGCCAGTAGCCGGACAGAGGAACATGGCTACACCTTC.